These 24 T cell receptor beta chains were sequenced from one sample in a study of blood T cells in healthy people across ages. The use of a sample-barcoded 5' primer and a J-beta primer mix characterized a second PCR of about 7 to 12 cycles. Each CDR3 protein gets one entry after TCRdb re-called the 5' RACE reads with MiXCR. The sample shows some 1,000,000 distinct CDR3 sequences, 25% of them seen only once. This sample was also put to use in a study of T cells of mothers and their children.

Source material: blood. The receptors originated from a girl aged 2-15 years in good health.

The V and J genes are TRBV29-1 and TRBJ1-4; a possible D gene is TRBD1 (5 bases). V was cut by 5 bases and J by 11 bases, with 18 bases left in between. The CDR3 loop spans 13 amino acids. The germline V gene has CDR1 SQVTM and CDR2 ANQGSEA. CDR3 sequence: CSVPAGGAGKLFF. The CDR3 region has the DNA TGCAGCGTTCCCGCGGGTGGGGCTGGGAAACTGTTTTTT.

The chain employs TRBV6-6 and TRBJ2-7; TRBD2 is a possible D gene (6 bases). Germline V lookup: CDR1 MNHNY, CDR2 SVGAGI (reference sequence). CDR3 size: 14 residues. Trimming shortened V by 6 bases and J by 1 base, and 13 bases separated the two germline ends. The CDR3 sequence: CASRPTGGSYEQYF. CDR3 DNA: TGTGCCAGCAGACCGACCGGGGGTTCCTACGAGCAGTACTTC.

The genes are TRBV5-6 and TRBJ2-7; D could derive from TRBD1 or TRBD2 (5 bases each). The V gene lost 3 bases and the J gene lost 2 bases, with 12 bases spanning the gap. Germline V gives CDR1 SGHDT, CDR2 YYEEEE. The CDR3 is made up of 14 amino acids. Here the CDR3 reads CASSSGRGAYEQYF. DNA for the CDR3: TGTGCCAGCAGCTCCGGAAGGGGAGCCTACGAGCAGTACTTC.

This clonotype has only a few counts. The chain links TRBV7-9 to TRBJ2-7; D is tentatively TRBD1 or TRBD2 (5 bases each). V lost 3 bases and J lost 1, with 13 bases in between. The germline CDR1 and CDR2 sequences are SEHNR and FQNEAQ (reference sequence). The CDR3 has 15 residues. DNA for the CDR3: TGTGCCAGCAGCTTGACGGGACCCATTTCCTACGAGCAGTACTTC. It yields the protein CASSLTGPISYEQYF.

The rearrangement joins TRBV28 to TRBJ2-7, with D uncertain. Deletions cut 5 bases from V and 0 bases from J, with 14 bases between. The germline gives CDR1 MDHEN, CDR2 SYDVKM. The CDR3 is made up of 15 amino acids. The CDR3 DNA reads as TGTGCCAGCAGTCCAGCCCAGAGAGCCTCCTACGAGCAGTACTTC. This translates into CASSPAQRASYEQYF.

The chain uses TRBV7-2 and TRBJ2-4; no definite D call. Trimming pared 1 base from V and 0 bases from J, leaving 7 bases between. Germline assignment: CDR1 SGHTA and CDR2 FQGNSA. The length of the CDR3 is 15 residues. The CDR3 DNA follows: TGTGCCAGCAGCTTAGGGCCAACAGCCAAAAACATTCAGTACTTC. Its protein is CASSLGPTAKNIQYF.

This clonotype was detected only a few times. This chain uses TRBV6-1 with TRBJ2-1; the match to TRBD1 covers 7 bases. Germline lookup yields CDR1 MNHNS and CDR2 SASEGT. J lost 0 bases, V lost 4 bases, and 3 bases had no gene match. This CDR3 is built from 15 residues. The CDR3 sequence is CASSVGQSSYNEQFF. CDR3 coding DNA: TGTGCCAGCAGTGTGGGACAGAGCTCCTACAATGAGCAGTTCTTC.

This clonotype was found a few times. The chain joins TRBV10-3 to TRBJ2-5; perhaps TRBD2 as D (5 bases). The CDR3 sequence is 13 residues long. V was trimmed by 2 bases and J by 11 bases, leaving 15 bases between them. Germline lookup yields CDR1 ENHRY and CDR2 SYGVKD. CDR3 coding DNA: TGTGCCATCAGTGAGGTCGAGGGATCCGGGCAGTACTTC. Translated, it gives CAISEVEGSGQYF.

This clonotype was detected a few times. The chain couples TRBV4-3 to TRBJ2-5, with D possibly matching TRBD2 (6 bases). The CDR3 is made up of 16 amino acids. Trimming removed 0 bases at V and 5 bases at J, with 16 bases between. CDR1 is LGHNA, CDR2 YSLEER, per germline. CDR3 sequence: CASSQDRRGLGETQYF. The CDR3 region has the DNA TGCGCCAGCAGCCAAGATCGAAGGGGACTGGGGGAGACCCAGTACTTC.

This clonotype was picked up a small number of times. The chain is built from TRBV7-9 and TRBJ2-1, with TRBD2 matching 14 bases. The V and J ends lost 5 bases and 10 bases, in that order; junction bases with no gene match: 7. The CDR3 is 15 residues long. Germline V CDR1 and CDR2: SEHNR, FQNEAQ (reference sequence). For the CDR3, the DNA is TGTGCCAGCAGCCAGGGGACTAGCGGGGGAAAGGAGCAGTTCTTC. This encodes CASSQGTSGGKEQFF.

This clonotype turned up a few times. V is TRBV12-3 or TRBV12-4 and J is TRBJ2-3; no reliable D call. The CDR3 is 14 residues long. Trimming took 2 bases from V and 3 from J, leaving 9 bases between them. For the CDR3, the DNA is TGTGCCAGCAGTTTATTCGAAGGTACAGATACGCAGTATTTT. Translated: CASSLFEGTDTQYF.

The CDR3 DNA follows: TGTGCCAGCAACCGCTTCGGGGGGCATGGCTACACCTTC. This codes for CASNRFGGHGYTF. This chain joins TRBV2 and TRBJ1-2; a weak D match, TRBD1 (6 bases). The ends were cut back, 7 bases at V and 6 bases at J, with 15 bases in the middle. Germline assignment: CDR1 SNHLY and CDR2 FYNNEI. The CDR3 length is 13 residues.

This clonotype was seen only a few times. V usage is TRBV29-1 and J usage is TRBJ2-2; no clear D gene. Germline V gene data show CDR1 as SQVTM and CDR2 as ANQGSEA. Trimming shortened V by 4 bases and J by 7 bases, and 10 bases separated the two germline ends. This CDR3 is 12 amino acids long. In DNA form, the CDR3 reads TGCAGCGTTGCACAACCTAACGGGGAGCTGTTTTTT. Translated, it gives CSVAQPNGELFF.

This clonotype occurred a few times. This rearrangement joins TRBV20-1 to TRBJ2-3; no clear D. Trimming removed 3 bases from V and 2 bases from J, with 6 bases in between. The germline V gene encodes CDR1 DFQATT and CDR2 SNEGSKA (reference sequence). CDR3 length equals 12 residues. The CDR3 sequence is CSASSNTDTQYF. In nucleotides, the CDR3 is TGCAGTGCTAGCAGCAACACAGATACGCAGTATTTT.

The gene calls are TRBV27 and TRBJ1-1; 7 positions agree with TRBD1. Germline assignment: CDR1 MNHEY and CDR2 SMNVEV (reference sequence). The CDR3 spans 13 residues. V dropped 3 bases and J dropped 8; count of bases not matched to a gene: 6. Here the CDR3 DNA reads TGTGCCAGCAGTTTTCTGGGACAGAGGGAAGCTTTCTTT. This codes for CASSFLGQREAFF.

This clonotype turned up a few times. The chain links TRBV27 to TRBJ2-5, with D possibly being TRBD2 (6 bases). This CDR3 comprises 17 residues. CDR1 MNHEY and CDR2 SMNVEV come from the germline V gene (reference sequence). V was cut by 6 bases and J by 4 bases, with 24 bases left in between. In DNA form, the CDR3 reads TGTGCCAGCAGCCCTACCGACGCTTTTGCGGGGACAGAGACCCAGTACTTC. Residues: CASSPTDAFAGTETQYF.

The chain joins TRBV5-5 to TRBJ2-1, with TRBD2 identical over 11 bases. V gave up 0 bases and J gave up 8 bases; unmatched junction bases: 7. Germline V lookup: CDR1 SGHKS, CDR2 YYEKEE (reference sequence). The CDR3 loop spans 16 amino acids. The CDR3 loop reads CASSLVIAGGRDEQFF. The CDR3 DNA sequence: TGTGCCAGCAGCTTGGTAATAGCGGGGGGGCGGGATGAGCAGTTCTTC.

The V call is TRBV9, the J call TRBJ1-3; D gene ambiguous. Germline V gene sequence: CDR1 SGDLS, CDR2 YYNGEE. The CDR3 length is 15 residues. Trimming removed 3 bases from V and 0 bases from J, with 10 bases in between. The CDR3 DNA reads as TGTGCCAGCAGCGAGGGCATACTCTCTGGAAACACCATATATTTT. It specifies CASSEGILSGNTIYF. Complete variable domain (other parts from reference TRBV9 and TRBJ1-3): DSGVTQTPKHLITATGQRVTLRCSPRSGDLSVYWYQQSLDQGLQFLIQYYNGEERAKGNILERFSAQQFPDLHSELNLSSLELGDSALYFCASSEGILSGNTIYFGEGSWLTVV.

The chain links TRBV6-1 to TRBJ1-2; D unclear. Trimming stripped 1 base from V and 5 bases from J, with 8 bases between. CDR1 is MNHNS, CDR2 SASEGT, per germline. The CDR3 has 13 amino acids. The CDR3 is CASSEVMAYGYTF. CDR3 nucleotides: TGTGCCAGCAGTGAAGTTATGGCGTATGGCTACACCTTC.

This clonotype came up a few times. The chain carries TRBV7-2 and TRBJ2-5; D ambiguous. CDR3 length: 18 amino acids. CDR1 and CDR2 from the germline V gene are SGHTA and FQGNSA. The germline V and J ends were trimmed by 0 bases and 9 bases, with 26 bases remaining between them. The CDR3 nucleotides are TGTGCCAGCAGCTTAGCGATAGGAATGGGCGGCCCCCAATTGGCCCAGTACTTC. Translated: CASSLAIGMGGPQLAQYF. Using reference TRBV7-2 and TRBJ2-5 for the parts outside the CDR3, the full variable domain is GAGVSQSPSNKVTEKGKDVELRCDPISGHTALYWYRQSLGQGLEFLIYFQGNSAPDKSGLPSDRFSAERTGGSVSTLTIQRTQQEDSAVYLCASSLAIGMGGPQLAQYFGPGTRLLVL.

This clonotype was detected a few times. In nucleotides, the CDR3 is TGCGCCAGCAGCCAGGGGACAGGGGGCGCGGGCTACACCTTC. Translation: CASSQGTGGAGYTF. The V and J genes are TRBV4-1 and TRBJ1-2; TRBD1 aligns across 12 bases. The germline V gene encodes CDR1 MGHRA and CDR2 YSYEKL. This CDR3 is built from 14 residues. V trimming: 3 bases; J trimming: 8 bases; junction bases outside the gene matches: 4.

Only a few counts were recorded for this clonotype. Without the conserved terminal phenylalanine or tryptophan, this CDR3 likely stems from a read error. The CDR3 here is CASSLGLVNEQYL. The CDR3, as DNA: TGTGCCAGCAGCTTGGGGCTAGTGAACGAGCAGTACCTC. The V call is TRBV6-5, the J call TRBJ2-7; D possibly corresponds to TRBD1 (5 bases). This CDR3 has 13 residues. The V gene's germline CDR1 is MNHEY and CDR2 SVGAGI. V lost 6 bases and J lost 5, with 14 bases in between.

This chain links TRBV27 with TRBJ2-3; D is unresolved. Between the trimmed V and J ends, which lost 2 bases and 2 bases, there was a span of 5 bases. Germline lookup yields CDR1 MNHEY and CDR2 SMNVEV (reference sequence). The CDR3 has 13 amino acids. DNA of the CDR3: TGTGCCAGCAGTTTAGATGACACAGATACGCAGTATTTT. This gives the protein CASSLDDTDTQYF.

V and J are TRBV28 and TRBJ2-7, with D perhaps TRBD2 (6 bases). The CDR3 has 13 residues. Germline assignment: CDR1 MDHEN and CDR2 SYDVKM. The ends were cut back, 8 bases at V and 4 bases at J, with 15 bases in the middle. The CDR3, as DNA: TGTGCCAGCGGCGGGGTGACTTATTACGAGCAGTACTTC. Its protein product is CASGGVTYYEQYF.